The 8 T cell receptor beta chains given below trace back to one sample, sequenced in a study of blood T cells in healthy people across ages. PCR was performed a second time for roughly 7 to 11 cycles using a sample-barcoded 5' primer and a J-beta primer mix. MiXCR, run by TCRdb on the 5' RACE reads, gives a single entry per CDR3 protein. The data hold 780,000 or so distinct CDR3 sequences, with just under 25% observed a single time. This sample was shared with a second study, whose subject was T cells of mothers and their children.

The sequenced sample consisted of blood. These receptor sequences come from a boy younger than 18 in good health.

The genes are TRBV5-1 and TRBJ2-1; 7 nucleotides align to TRBD2. Germline values: CDR1 SGHRS, CDR2 YFSETQ. V trimming: 4 bases; J trimming: 5 bases; junction bases outside the gene matches: 9. The CDR3 extends over 15 amino acids. This CDR3 reads CASSTLAAVHNEQFF. The CDR3 bases are TGCGCCAGCAGCACCCTAGCGGCAGTGCACAATGAGCAGTTCTTC.

V is TRBV6-1 and J is TRBJ1-4, with TRBD1 as a possible D gene (5 bases). The V gene lost 6 bases and the J gene lost 2 bases, with 16 bases spanning the gap. The CDR3 consists of 16 residues. Per the germline V gene, CDR1 is MNHNS and CDR2 is SASEGT. The chain's CDR3 is CASRAGASPTNEKLFF. CDR3 coding DNA: TGTGCCAGCAGGGCCGGGGCCTCGCCCACTAATGAAAAACTGTTTTTT.

This clonotype has a handful of counts. This chain connects TRBV5-1 to TRBJ1-1; D gene ambiguous. CDR3 length: 14 residues. With 2 bases removed from V and 0 bases from J, the gap between germline ends came to 8 bases. The V gene's germline CDR1 is SGHRS and CDR2 YFSETQ. In DNA, the CDR3 is TGCGCCAGCAGCTTACCGGGCCTGAACACTGAAGCTTTCTTT. Translating gives CASSLPGLNTEAFF.

In the case of this clonotype: The germline gene is not matched at one end of the junction; a read error may be the cause. This rearrangement joins TRBV27 to TRBJ2-5; 8 bases agree with TRBD2. Germline-derived CDR1 and CDR2 are MNHEY and SMNVEV (reference sequence). The CDR3 runs 16 residues. The CDR3 loop is CASSFEYRLAPETRYF. CDR3 bases: TGTGCCAGCAGTTTTGAGTATCGACTAGCGCCTGAGACCCGGTACTTC.

The chain links TRBV28 to TRBJ1-4; D perhaps matches TRBD1 (6 bases). Deletions cut 5 bases from V and 0 bases from J, with 16 bases between. Germline CDR1 is MDHEN and CDR2 is SYDVKM. The CDR3 contains 17 residues. The CDR3 region has the DNA TGTGCCAGCAGTGTCCAAACGGACAGTGCAACTAATGAAAAACTGTTTTTT. Its protein product is CASSVQTDSATNEKLFF.

This clonotype was seen a few times. This chain's CDR3 is CASSPGGAREWEHF. For the CDR3, the DNA is TGTGCCAGCAGCCCCGGGGGGGCCCGGGAATGGGAGCATTTT. V usage is TRBV27 and J usage is TRBJ1-5, with a weak D call TRBD1 (6 bases). Germline CDR1 and CDR2: MNHEY and SMNVEV (reference sequence). V was shortened by 6 bases and J by 14 bases, with 23 bases between the two germline ends. The length of the CDR3 is 14 residues.

CDR3 nucleotides: TGTGCCATCAGTGAGTCCATCATTAATCAGAACACAGGGAACACCGGGGAGCTGTTTTTT. It encodes CAISESIINQNTGNTGELFF. The chain carries TRBV10-3 and TRBJ2-2; tentative D call: TRBD1 (5 bases). Deletions cut 0 bases from V and 1 base from J, with 21 bases between. The CDR3 has 20 residues. Looked up from germline, CDR1 is ENHRY and CDR2 is SYGVKD.

The table lists this clonotype with a few counts. This sequence joins TRBV4-3 and TRBJ2-3, with TRBD2 as a possible D gene (6 bases). The germline V gene encodes CDR1 LGHNA and CDR2 YSLEER. V lost 3 bases to trimming and J lost 11 bases, with 30 bases between them. This CDR3 region has 18 residues. CDR3 in DNA: TGCGCCAGCAGCCAGGGGGACTCCTCCGACCCGACTAACGAAAAGCAGTATTTT. This gives the protein CASSQGDSSDPTNEKQYF.